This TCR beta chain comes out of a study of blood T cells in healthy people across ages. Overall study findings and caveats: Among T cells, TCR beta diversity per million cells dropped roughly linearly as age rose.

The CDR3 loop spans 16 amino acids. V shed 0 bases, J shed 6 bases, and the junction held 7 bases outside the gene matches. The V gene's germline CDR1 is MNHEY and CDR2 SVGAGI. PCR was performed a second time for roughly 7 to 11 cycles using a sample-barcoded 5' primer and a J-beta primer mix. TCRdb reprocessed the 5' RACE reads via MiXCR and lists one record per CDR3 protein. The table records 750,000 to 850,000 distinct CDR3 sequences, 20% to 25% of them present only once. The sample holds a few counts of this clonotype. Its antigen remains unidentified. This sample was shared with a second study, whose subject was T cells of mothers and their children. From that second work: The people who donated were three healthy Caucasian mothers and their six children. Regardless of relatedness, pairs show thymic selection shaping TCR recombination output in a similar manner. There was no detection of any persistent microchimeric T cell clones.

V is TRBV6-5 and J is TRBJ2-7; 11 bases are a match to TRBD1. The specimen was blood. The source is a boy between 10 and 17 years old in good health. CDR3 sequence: CASSYSRTGGLFEQYF. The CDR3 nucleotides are TGTGCCAGCAGTTACTCGAGGACAGGGGGCCTCTTCGAGCAGTACTTC.